A single sample is the source of the 8 T cell receptor beta chains below, sequenced in a study of human T cells and chemical hapten exposure. Regarding time point: patch test 1, 2 weeks after DPC sensitization. The treatment was: therapeutic diphenylcyclopropenone sensitization with weekly scalp DPC. TCRdb processed the RACE reads anew with MiXCR; each CDR3 protein has one entry. The sample shows around 190,000 distinct CDR3 sequences, about a fifth of them seen only once. The sample consisted of whole blood, taken in connection with sensitization to the hapten diphenylcyclopropenone (DPC). The receptors here all came from a woman aged 45-65 years with alopecia areata. Some clones in this sample may be carry-over from other donors' samples.

The CDR3 region is CSARSGQGMANQPQHF. The CDR3 DNA reads TGCAGTGCTAGATCGGGGCAGGGAATGGCAAATCAGCCCCAGCATTTT. The chain is built from TRBV20-1 and TRBJ1-5; possible D gene TRBD1, 5 bases. The CDR3 has 16 residues. The germline V gene has CDR1 DFQATT and CDR2 SNEGSKA (reference sequence). V lost 2 bases, J lost 4 bases, and 18 bases lay in between.

The V gene is TRBV5-6, the J gene TRBJ1-6, with a possible D match to TRBD1 (6 bases). Trimming shortened V by 6 bases and J by 13 bases, and 17 bases separated the two germline ends. The CDR3 is made up of 13 amino acids. The germline V gene encodes CDR1 SGHDT and CDR2 YYEEEE. CDR3 coding DNA: TGTGCCAGCAAGACAGGACAAATTCACCCCCTCCACTTT. Protein: CASKTGQIHPLHF.

The CDR3 nucleotides are TGCAGCGTTGAAGTCGGGGGGACTGAAGCTTTCTTT. It is translated as CSVEVGGTEAFF. V gene TRBV29-1 combines with J gene TRBJ1-1, with a possible D match to TRBD1 (5 bases). The CDR3 loop spans 12 amino acids. Germline-derived CDR1 and CDR2 are SQVTM and ANQGSEA. V lost 1 base and J 5 bases, leaving 8 bases between the germline ends.

There are a few counts of this clonotype. This chain links TRBV5-1 with TRBJ2-1; 7 bases agree with TRBD2. Germline CDR1 reads SGHRS; CDR2 reads YFSETQ. CDR3 length: 15 amino acids. J lost 3 bases, V lost 0 bases, and 3 bases had no gene match. In DNA, the CDR3 is TGCGCCAGCAGCTTGGAAGGACTAGTCTACAATGAGCAGTTCTTC. It specifies CASSLEGLVYNEQFF.

This chain joins TRBV20-1 and TRBJ2-7, with 12 bases fitting TRBD2. The CDR3 consists of 13 residues. Germline-derived CDR1 and CDR2 are DFQATT and SNEGSKA (reference sequence). The V gene end was trimmed by 5 bases and the J gene end by 9 bases; junction bases not matched to a gene: 8. The CDR3 loop is CSASTSGSIGQYF. For the CDR3, the DNA is TGCAGTGCTTCGACTAGCGGGAGTATCGGGCAGTACTTC.

The rearrangement links TRBV7-2 to TRBJ2-3; no firm D call. The germline V gene has CDR1 SGHTA and CDR2 FQGNSA. The CDR3 is 13 residues long. V lost 5 bases, J lost 4 bases, and 10 bases lay in between. The CDR3 reads CASSQPWPDTQYF. The CDR3 DNA follows: TGTGCCAGCAGCCAACCCTGGCCAGATACGCAGTATTTT.

This chain links TRBV29-1 with TRBJ1-1, with D perhaps matching TRBD1 (6 bases). In germline, CDR1 is SQVTM, CDR2 ANQGSEA. Trimming left V 4 bases short and J 1 base short, with 10 bases between. This CDR3 spans 13 amino acids. CDR3 sequence (DNA): TGCAGCGTTGTAGGGGACAAGAACACTGAAGCTTTCTTT. The encoded protein is CSVVGDKNTEAFF.

The count of this clonotype is one. The chain has TRBV2 and TRBJ2-7; no reliable D call. The V end lost 6 bases, the J end lost 1 base, and 10 bases lay between the germline ends. Looked up from germline, CDR1 is SNHLY and CDR2 is FYNNEI. CDR3 length equals 13 residues. The CDR3 DNA reads as TGTGCCAGCAGGAAGGATGGGTCCTACGAGCAGTACTTC. The encoded protein is CASRKDGSYEQYF.